This T cell receptor beta chain was retrieved from a study of blood T cell repertoires in COVID-19. Looking at the study overall: The study drew acute and convalescent COVID-19 samples from the United States, Italy and Spain.

Method: immunoSEQ multiplex PCR; TCRdb's copy keeps in-frame clones and lacks some. The table has about 220,000 clones, roughly four fifths seen once; the top ten hold about 3.9%. Adults between roughly 18 and 95 years of age took part from 24 US areas. Clinical histories supplied by participants themselves formed the basis of cohort assignment. Up to 2 weeks before entering the study, exposed participants had met a COVID-19 case. The TCR was taken from a woman in her forties who had been exposed to COVID-19. The sequenced sample was PBMCs or T cells enriched from blood (not recorded which).

The CDR3 sequence: CAISESKAGGTYNEQFF. In nucleotides, the CDR3 is TGTGCCATCAGTGAGTCGAAGGCGGGGGGTACCTACAATGAGCAGTTCTTC. V usage is TRBV10-3 and J usage is TRBJ2-1, with 8 bases lining up with TRBD2. The germline V gene encodes CDR1 ENHRY and CDR2 SYGVKD. The CDR3 runs 17 residues. The V and J ends lost 0 bases and 2 bases, in that order; junction bases with no gene match: 6.